Listed below are T cell receptor beta chains from one sample, sequenced in a study of cytomegalovirus exposure and HLA in healthy donors. The table came from immunoSEQ multiplex PCR; TCRdb's copy has only in-frame clones and leaves some out. The top ten clones hold over 0.9% of a sample with roughly 310,000 clones, roughly 88% of them seen once. Sequenced input: PBMCs. The source of these receptors is a man aged 25-40 years in good health and CMV-seronegative. Each CDR3 is given with its conserved first and last residue. D genes are given only for firm matches.

12 | . | TRBV29-1 | CSADETGYGYTF
15 | TRBD2 | TRBV30 | CAWSATSGGFDTQYF
16 | . | TRBV6-6 | CAIRPRDTPTNEKLFF
17 | TRBD2 | TRBV15 | CATSRGLAGFYQETQYF
15 | . | TRBV7-2 | CASSPHGGAWDTQYF
15 | TRBD2 | TRBV7-2 | CASSYLAGLPYEQYF
13 | . | TRBV18 | CASSPQGNQPQHF
15 | . | TRBV2 | CASSEYPRENTEAFF
15 | . | TRBV4-3 | CASSQDSPGFSGQYF
15 | . | TRBV7-8 | CASSPRRTENTEAFF
13 | . | TRBV6-5 | CASKDGLNYGYTF